This T cell receptor beta chain appears in the sequencing data of a study of CD8+ T cells in alopecia areata. Study observations and caveats: TCR sharing was clearer in mice than between patients, perhaps partly owing to patient HLA diversity. Lesional tissue from the scalp (especially in alopecia totalis/universalis) showed higher clonality than normal scalp.

It was from alopecia areata patients that lesional scalp punch biopsies and peripheral blood were collected. Trimming removed 5 bases at V and 5 bases at J, with 12 bases between. The CDR3 is 13 residues long. From germline, CDR1 is LGHNT and CDR2 FRNRAP. About this clone itself: Its specificity is not known.

Reverse transcription of extracted RNA yielded cDNA, which provided the sequencing template. Libraries were prepared by immunoSEQ multiplex PCR; TCRdb keeps only in-frame clonotypes and omits some of them. The sample has 100,000 to 150,000 clones; 35% to 40% are singletons. Source material: CD4+ T cells sorted from blood. The V and J genes are TRBV12-5 and TRBJ2-5; the D is unclear. The TCR originated in a human donor with alopecia areata. The CDR3: CASGPGREETQYF. As DNA, the CDR3 is TGTGCTAGTGGTCCAGGACGTGAGGAGACCCAGTACTTC.